This T cell receptor beta chain was found in a study of cytomegalovirus exposure and HLA in healthy donors. Overall study: Earlier results showed approximately 120 million unique TCR beta sequences derived from approximately 170 million T cells. Out of 398 genotyped donors, less than 90% belonged to the Caucasian-associated ancestry cluster. Within an early data release were about 85 million unique TCRs drawn from HLA-typed donors. Study-wide findings and caveats: Overall, approximately 150 TCR beta chains were annotated as cytomegalovirus-associated.

A note on this clone: As yet, its antigen is unknown.

The PCR had 60 Vbeta and 13 Jbeta primers. Here immunoSEQ multiplex PCR was the method, and the copy in TCRdb shows in-frame clones only, minus some. The sample lists some 80,000 clones; 78% were seen once. The clonotype comes from a man aged 35 to 55 in good health and CMV-seronegative. Sequenced: PBMCs.

The CDR3 is CAIGDASGLSYEQYF. The CDR3 bases are TGTGCCATCGGAGACGCTAGCGGCCTCTCCTACGAGCAGTACTTC. The J gene is TRBJ2-7, the V gene TRBV10-3; 7 bases fit TRBD2. Per germline, CDR1 ENHRY and CDR2 SYGVKD. J gave up 0 bases and V 8 bases, and 10 bases lay outside the gene matches. The CDR3 has 15 residues.